These 7 T cell receptor beta chains were sequenced from one sample in a study of Graves' ophthalmopathy and Graves' hyperthyroidism. The authors amplified TCR beta CDR3 regions, and they did so from RNA transcripts for repertoire sequencing. HTBI-primed RT-PCR formed the first round, and a multiplex PCR formed the second. TCRdb reprocessed the multiplex PCR reads with MiXCR, giving one entry per CDR3 protein. In the table there are hundreds of thousands of distinct CDR3 sequences, about 41% of which are singletons. Source material: peripheral blood. The receptors derive from an adult man with Graves' ophthalmopathy.

This clonotype turned up a few times. The rearrangement uses TRBV7-2 and TRBJ2-5; TRBD1 is a possible D gene (6 bases). CDR1 is SGHTA and CDR2 is FQGNSA in the germline V gene. The CDR3 is 13 amino acids. V was clipped by 8 bases and J by 4 bases, with 14 bases between them. This CDR3 is CASCSGGLETQYF. The CDR3 region has the DNA TGTGCCAGCTGCTCTGGGGGCCTAGAGACCCAGTACTTC.

The sample holds many counts of this clonotype. V is TRBV25-1 and J is TRBJ1-6; D gene unclear. The germline CDR1 and CDR2 sequences are MGHDK and SYGVNS. This CDR3 has 12 amino acids. With 2 bases removed from V and 10 bases from J, the gap between germline ends came to 6 bases. CDR3 protein: CASSEGLSPLHF. The CDR3 DNA follows: TGTGCCAGCAGTGAAGGGTTGTCACCCCTCCACTTT.

The rearrangement links TRBV29-1 to TRBJ2-7; 8 bases are shared with TRBD1. CDR3 size: 11 residues. Unmatched junction bases numbered 3, after V lost 8 bases and J lost 3 bases. Germline V gene data show CDR1 as SQVTM and CDR2 as ANQGSEA. CDR3 region: CSYGQGYEQYF. Here the CDR3 DNA reads TGCAGCTACGGACAGGGCTACGAGCAGTACTTC.

This clonotype was counted at least ten times. The chain has TRBV2 and TRBJ1-5; the match to TRBD1 covers 7 bases. The CDR3 consists of 14 residues. With 6 bases clipped from V and 7 bases from J, the junction kept 9 bases outside the gene matches. Germline V lookup: CDR1 SNHLY, CDR2 FYNNEI. For the CDR3, the DNA is TGTGCCAGCAGGACGGGACAGCCGAAACAGCCCCAGCATTTT. It yields the protein CASRTGQPKQPQHF.

This clonotype has a count of ten or more. This rearrangement joins TRBV10-3 to TRBJ1-1; D unresolved. In germline, CDR1 is ENHRY, CDR2 SYGVKD. The CDR3 contains 15 residues. Trimming took off 0 bases at V and 0 bases at J, with 8 bases between the two ends. This CDR3 is CAISESPVMNTEAFF. CDR3 bases: TGTGCCATCAGTGAGTCCCCGGTCATGAACACTGAAGCTTTCTTT.

This clonotype was recorded a few times. The gene calls are TRBV30 and TRBJ2-7; the match to TRBD1 covers 9 bases. Germline assignment: CDR1 GTSNPN and CDR2 SVGIG (reference sequence). V was pared by 5 bases and J by 0 bases, with 2 bases of the junction left unmatched. The CDR3 sequence is 13 residues long. The CDR3 nucleotides are TGTGCCTGGGGGACAGGGACCTCCTACGAGCAGTACTTC. Translating gives CAWGTGTSYEQYF. The full variable domain, completed using reference TRBV30 and TRBJ2-7, is SQTIHQWPATLVQPVGSPLSLECTVEGTSNPNLYWYRQAAGRGLQLLFYSVGIGQISSEVPQNLSASRPQDRQFILSSKKLLLSDSGFYLCAWGTGTSYEQYFGPGTRLTVT.

V gene TRBV5-8 combines with J gene TRBJ1-2; D unclear. V gave up 1 base and J gave up 6 bases, with 13 bases separating them. CDR1 SGHTS and CDR2 YDEGEE come from the germline V gene. The CDR3 is 14 amino acids. CDR3 sequence reads: CASSLWAGPDGYTF. For the CDR3, the DNA is TGTGCCAGCAGCTTGTGGGCCGGGCCCGATGGCTACACCTTC.